The subject of this entry is one TCR beta chain. Its antigen is not known. These data are taken from a study of cytomegalovirus exposure and HLA in healthy donors. Study at large: Prior work identified 120 million or so unique TCR beta sequences in roughly 180 million T cells.

V lost 2 bases and J lost 6, with 5 bases in between. There are 11 residues in the CDR3. Germline V gene lookup returns CDR1 MDHEN and CDR2 SYDVKM. PCR used 60 Vbeta primers and 13 Jbeta primers. In the source study's methods: An analysis that came later counted 70 million to 100 million unique TCR beta chains, approximately 12 million shared. Produced via immunoSEQ multiplex PCR; TCRdb's table is partial and in-frame only. D and trimming come from the DNA, and the V and J calls and clone size come from that table. Of 100,000 to 150,000 clones detected, just under 80% appear once; the ten largest clones hold 5% to 6.5%. The study, taken as a whole, reports: Among the sequence variants, a highly shared cluster was likely an artifact of sequencing. HLA alleles showed associations with about 15,000 TCR beta sequences in a later analysis, at a 0.05 false discovery rate.

The sample consisted of PBMCs. The clonotype was recovered from a man younger than 40 in good health and CMV-seronegative. The rearrangement joins TRBV28 to TRBJ2-7; unclear D gene. The CDR3, as DNA: TGTGCCAGCAGTTTAAGCATCGAGCAGTACTTC. It specifies CASSLSIEQYF.